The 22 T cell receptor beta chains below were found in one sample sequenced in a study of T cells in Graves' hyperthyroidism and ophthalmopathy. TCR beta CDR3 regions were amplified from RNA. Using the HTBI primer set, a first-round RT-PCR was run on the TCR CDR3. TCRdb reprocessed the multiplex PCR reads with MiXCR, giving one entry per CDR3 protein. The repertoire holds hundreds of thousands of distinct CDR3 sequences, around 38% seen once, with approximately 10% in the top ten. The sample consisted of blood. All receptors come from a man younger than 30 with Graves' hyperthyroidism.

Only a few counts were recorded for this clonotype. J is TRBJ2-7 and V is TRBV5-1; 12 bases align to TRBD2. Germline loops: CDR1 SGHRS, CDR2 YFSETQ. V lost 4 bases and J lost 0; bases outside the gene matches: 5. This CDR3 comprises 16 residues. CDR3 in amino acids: CASSPRTSGISYEQYF. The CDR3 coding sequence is TGCGCCAGCAGCCCGCGGACTAGCGGGATCTCCTACGAGCAGTACTTC.

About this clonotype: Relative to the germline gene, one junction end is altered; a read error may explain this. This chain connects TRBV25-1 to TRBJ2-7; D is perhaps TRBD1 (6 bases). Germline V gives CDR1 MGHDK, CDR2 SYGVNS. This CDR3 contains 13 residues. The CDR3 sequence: CASSVDRVNEQYF. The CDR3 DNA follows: TGCGCCAGCAGTGTGGACAGAGTAAACGAGCAGTACTTC.

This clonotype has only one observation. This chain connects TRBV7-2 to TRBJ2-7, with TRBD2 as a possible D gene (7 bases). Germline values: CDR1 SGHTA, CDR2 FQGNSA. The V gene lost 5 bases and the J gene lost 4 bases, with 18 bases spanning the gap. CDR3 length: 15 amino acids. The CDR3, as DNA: TGTGCCAGCAGCATCGGACTAGGGGGTTTGTACGAGCAGTACTTC. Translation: CASSIGLGGLYEQYF. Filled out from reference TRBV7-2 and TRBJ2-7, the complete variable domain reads GAGVSQSPSNKVTEKGKDVELRCDPISGHTALYWYRQSLGQGLEFLIYFQGNSAPDKSGLPSDRFSAERTGGSVSTLTIQRTQQEDSAVYLCASSIGLGGLYEQYFGPGTRLTVT.

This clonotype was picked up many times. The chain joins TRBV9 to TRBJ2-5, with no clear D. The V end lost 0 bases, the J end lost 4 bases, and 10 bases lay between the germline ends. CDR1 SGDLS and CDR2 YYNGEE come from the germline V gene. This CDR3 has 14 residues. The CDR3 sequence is CASSVEPSRETQYF. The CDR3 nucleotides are TGTGCCAGCAGCGTAGAGCCTAGTCGAGAGACCCAGTACTTC.

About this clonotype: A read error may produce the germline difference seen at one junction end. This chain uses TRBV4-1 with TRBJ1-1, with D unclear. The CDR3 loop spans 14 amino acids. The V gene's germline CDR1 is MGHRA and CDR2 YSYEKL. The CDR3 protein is CAGSQDRYDTEAFF. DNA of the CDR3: TGCGCCGGCAGCCAAGATCGGTATGACACTGAAGCTTTCTTT.

CDR3 DNA sequence: TGTGCCATACTAGCGGGAGAAGGTGATGAGCAGTACTTC. As protein: CAILAGEGDEQYF. This chain links TRBV10-3 with TRBJ2-7; TRBD2 agrees at 11 bases. CDR1 and CDR2 (germline): ENHRY, SYGVKD. This CDR3 spans 13 amino acids. After removal of 9 bases from V and 7 bases from J, the junction contained 8 bases not matched to a gene.

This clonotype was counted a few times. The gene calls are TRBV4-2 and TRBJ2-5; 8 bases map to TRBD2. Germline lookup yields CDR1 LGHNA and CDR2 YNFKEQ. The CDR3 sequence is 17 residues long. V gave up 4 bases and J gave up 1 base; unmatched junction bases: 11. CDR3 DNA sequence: TGTGCCAGCAGCCCATTGAAGGCAAGCGGGGGCCAAGAGACCCAGTACTTC. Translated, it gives CASSPLKASGGQETQYF.

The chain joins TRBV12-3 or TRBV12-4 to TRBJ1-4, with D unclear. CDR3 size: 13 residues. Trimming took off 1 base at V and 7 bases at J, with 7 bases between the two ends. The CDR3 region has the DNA TGTGCCAGCAGTTTAGGGAACCTTGAAAAACTGTTTTTT. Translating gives CASSLGNLEKLFF.

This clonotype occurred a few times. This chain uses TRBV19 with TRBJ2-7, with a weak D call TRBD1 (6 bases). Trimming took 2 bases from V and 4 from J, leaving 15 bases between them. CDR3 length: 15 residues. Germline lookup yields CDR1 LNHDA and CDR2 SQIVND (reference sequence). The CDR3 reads CASSIRGSDEYEQYF. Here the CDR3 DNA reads TGTGCCAGTAGTATAAGGGGGAGCGATGAGTACGAGCAGTACTTC.

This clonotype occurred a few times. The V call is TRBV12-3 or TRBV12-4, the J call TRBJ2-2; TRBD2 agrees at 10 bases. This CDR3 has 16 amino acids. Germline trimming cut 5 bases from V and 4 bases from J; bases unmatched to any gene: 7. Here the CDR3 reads CASSDLAGERTGELFF. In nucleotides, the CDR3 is TGTGCCAGCAGTGATCTAGCGGGAGAGCGCACCGGGGAGCTGTTTTTT.

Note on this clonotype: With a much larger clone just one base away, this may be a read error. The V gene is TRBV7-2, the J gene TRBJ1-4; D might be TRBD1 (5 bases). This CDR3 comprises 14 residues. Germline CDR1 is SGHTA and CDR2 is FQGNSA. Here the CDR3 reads CVSSQTATNEKLFF. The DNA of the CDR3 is TGTGTCAGCAGCCAGACAGCAACTAATGAAAAACTGTTTTTT.

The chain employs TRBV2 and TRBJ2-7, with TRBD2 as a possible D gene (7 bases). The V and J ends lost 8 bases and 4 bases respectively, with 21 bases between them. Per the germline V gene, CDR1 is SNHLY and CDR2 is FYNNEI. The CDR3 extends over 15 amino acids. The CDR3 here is CASLPEGGGQYEQYF. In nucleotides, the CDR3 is TGTGCCAGCTTACCCGAGGGGGGGGGGCAGTACGAGCAGTACTTC.

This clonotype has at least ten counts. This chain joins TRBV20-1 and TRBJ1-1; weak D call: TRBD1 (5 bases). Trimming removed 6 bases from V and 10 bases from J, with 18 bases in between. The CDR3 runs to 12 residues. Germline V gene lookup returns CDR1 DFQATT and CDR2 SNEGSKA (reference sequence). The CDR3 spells CSAPVQGELAFF. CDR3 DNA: TGCAGTGCCCCCGTGCAAGGGGAACTAGCTTTCTTT.

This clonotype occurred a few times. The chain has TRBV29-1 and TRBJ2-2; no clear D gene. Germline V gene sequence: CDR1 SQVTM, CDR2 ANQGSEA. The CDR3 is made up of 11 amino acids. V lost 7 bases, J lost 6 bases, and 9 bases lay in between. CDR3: CSAAGPGELFF. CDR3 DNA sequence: TGCAGCGCCGCCGGGCCCGGGGAGCTGTTTTTT.

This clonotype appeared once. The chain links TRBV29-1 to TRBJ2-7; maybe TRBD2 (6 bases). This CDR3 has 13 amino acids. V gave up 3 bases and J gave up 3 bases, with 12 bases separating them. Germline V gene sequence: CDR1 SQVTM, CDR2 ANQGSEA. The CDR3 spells CSVEGRDLYEQYF. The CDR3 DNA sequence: TGCAGCGTTGAGGGGCGGGACCTCTACGAGCAGTACTTC.

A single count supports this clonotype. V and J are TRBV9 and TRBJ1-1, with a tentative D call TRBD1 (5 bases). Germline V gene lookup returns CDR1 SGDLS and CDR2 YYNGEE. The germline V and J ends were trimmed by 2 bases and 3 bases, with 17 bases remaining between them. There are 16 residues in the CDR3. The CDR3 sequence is CASSVEDQGSDTEAFF. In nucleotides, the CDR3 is TGTGCCAGCAGCGTTGAAGATCAGGGTTCGGACACTGAAGCTTTCTTT.

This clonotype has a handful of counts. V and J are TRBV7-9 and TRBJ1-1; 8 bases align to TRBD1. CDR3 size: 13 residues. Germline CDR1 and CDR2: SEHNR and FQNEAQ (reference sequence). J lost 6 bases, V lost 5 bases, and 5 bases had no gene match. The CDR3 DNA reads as TGTGCCAGCAGCCCACGGGACAGGTCTGAAGCTTTCTTT. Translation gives CASSPRDRSEAFF.

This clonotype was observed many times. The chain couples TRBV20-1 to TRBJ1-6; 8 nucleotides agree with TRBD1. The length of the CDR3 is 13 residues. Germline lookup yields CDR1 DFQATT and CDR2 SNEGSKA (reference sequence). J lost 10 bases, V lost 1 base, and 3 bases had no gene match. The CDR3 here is CSARAGGISPLHF. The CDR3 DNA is TGCAGTGCTAGAGCAGGGGGCATATCACCCCTCCACTTT.

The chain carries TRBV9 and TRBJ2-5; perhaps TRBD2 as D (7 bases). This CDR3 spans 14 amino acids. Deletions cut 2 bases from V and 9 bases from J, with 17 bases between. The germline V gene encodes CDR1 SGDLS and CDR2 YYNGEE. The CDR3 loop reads CASSVGGGPEAQYF. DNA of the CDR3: TGTGCCAGCAGCGTGGGCGGGGGCCCTGAGGCCCAGTACTTC.

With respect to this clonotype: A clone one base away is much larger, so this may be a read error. The CDR3 loop reads CASSSEGSTIYF. CDR3 nucleotide sequence: TGCGCCAGCAGTTCCGAGGGAAGCACCATATATTTT. The chain carries TRBV5-1 and TRBJ1-3; D remains unclear. Looked up from germline, CDR1 is SGHRS and CDR2 is YFSETQ. The CDR3 consists of 12 residues.

Here the CDR3 reads CASSQGQGHHQPQHF. Written as DNA, the CDR3 is TGTGCCAGCAGCCAAGGGCAGGGGCACCATCAGCCCCAGCATTTT. The chain uses TRBV19 and TRBJ1-5; D might be TRBD1 (6 bases). V gave up 9 bases and J gave up 5 bases, with 20 bases separating them. This CDR3 is 15 amino acids long. Germline lookup yields CDR1 LNHDA and CDR2 SQIVND (reference sequence).

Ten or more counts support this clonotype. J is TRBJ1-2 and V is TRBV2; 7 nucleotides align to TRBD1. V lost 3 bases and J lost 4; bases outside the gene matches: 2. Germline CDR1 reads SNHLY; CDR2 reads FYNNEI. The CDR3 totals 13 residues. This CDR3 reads CASSDDRVYGYTF. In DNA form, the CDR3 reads TGTGCCAGCAGTGATGACAGGGTCTATGGCTACACCTTC.